Each of the 27 T cell receptor beta chains below was sequenced from the same sample in a study of CD8 T cells in Susac syndrome. The authors reverse transcribed roughly 0.5 to 1 ug RNA with random hexamers. TCRdb fed the immunoSEQ multiplex PCR reads into MiXCR, producing one record per CDR3 protein. The sample lists about 140,000 distinct CDR3 sequences, roughly 95% seen once, with 0.11% in the top ten. The material sequenced was CD4+ T cells from PBMCs. The receptors originated from a human donor with multiple sclerosis.

The rearrangement uses TRBV4-3 and TRBJ1-1; D uncertain. This CDR3 is built from 13 residues. The V end lost 0 bases, the J end lost 4 bases, and 6 bases lay between the germline ends. The germline gives CDR1 LGHNA, CDR2 YSLEER. CDR3 amino acids: CASSQDKVTEAFF. The CDR3 coding sequence is TGCGCCAGCAGCCAAGATAAGGTCACTGAAGCTTTCTTT.

The gene calls are TRBV20-1 and TRBJ2-7; D is perhaps TRBD1 or TRBD2 (5 bases each). CDR1 and CDR2 from the germline V gene are DFQATT and SNEGSKA (reference sequence). V shed 1 base and J shed 6 bases, with 19 bases lying between them. This CDR3 spans 15 amino acids. Written as DNA, the CDR3 is TGCAGTGCTAGAGCACTCCAGGGTGCAAGCGGCGAGCAGTACTTC. Translating it yields CSARALQGASGEQYF.

The chain recombines TRBV29-1 with TRBJ1-4; tentatively, D is TRBD1 (5 bases). The germline CDR1 and CDR2 sequences are SQVTM and ANQGSEA. This CDR3 comprises 13 residues. Trimming stripped 4 bases from V and 7 bases from J, with 13 bases between. This chain's CDR3 is CSVVQVFSEKLFF. The CDR3 DNA is TGCAGCGTTGTACAGGTTTTTAGTGAAAAACTGTTTTTT.

This chain joins TRBV5-1 and TRBJ2-1; 8 bases are shared with TRBD2. V was pared by 0 bases and J by 4 bases, with 9 bases of the junction left unmatched. Germline CDR1 SGHRS, CDR2 YFSETQ. The CDR3 loop spans 17 amino acids. The CDR3, as DNA: TGCGCCAGCAGCTTGGCCAGGGAGCGGGAGAGTTACAATGAGCAGTTCTTC. Residues: CASSLARERESYNEQFF.

The table lists this clonotype with a few counts. The chain combines TRBV27 with TRBJ2-7, with D tentatively TRBD1 or TRBD2 (5 bases each). V was pared by 5 bases and J by 7 bases, with 24 bases between. Germline V gene sequence: CDR1 MNHEY, CDR2 SMNVEV (reference sequence). CDR3 length equals 16 residues. DNA of the CDR3: TGTGCCAGCAGTGTCCGGTGGGGGAGTCCCCTGAGGGAGCAGTACTTC. This codes for CASSVRWGSPLREQYF.

The chain joins TRBV7-2 to TRBJ2-7; either TRBD1 or TRBD2 may fit D (5 bases each). CDR1 is SGHTA, CDR2 FQGNSA, per germline. Trimming shortened V by 3 bases and J by 2 bases, and 14 bases separated the two germline ends. The CDR3 sequence is 15 residues long. CDR3 residues: CASSFATGTPYEQYF. The CDR3, as DNA: TGTGCCAGCAGCTTCGCTACCGGGACCCCCTACGAGCAGTACTTC.

The chain is built from TRBV25-1 and TRBJ2-5; 12 bases fit TRBD2. The V segment lost 4 bases and the J segment 2 bases; nucleotides outside the gene matches: 2. This CDR3 has 15 residues. The germline gives CDR1 MGHDK, CDR2 SYGVNS. The CDR3 nucleotides are TGTGCCAGCAGTGCGACTAGCGGGGGACAAGAGACCCAGTACTTC. Its protein is CASSATSGGQETQYF.

The chain is built from TRBV28 and TRBJ1-4; unclear D gene. The CDR3 length is 16 residues. Germline CDR1 reads MDHEN; CDR2 reads SYDVKM. V lost 5 bases and J lost 2, with 15 bases in between. For the CDR3, the DNA is TGTGCCAGCAGTCCGCTGAAGGGCGTCACTAATGAAAAACTGTTTTTT. Translation: CASSPLKGVTNEKLFF.

CDR3 nucleotides: TGTGCCAGCAGTCCAATGACTAGCGGGAGCGCCGGGGAGCTGTTTTTT. It yields the protein CASSPMTSGSAGELFF. This chain joins TRBV27 and TRBJ2-2, with 12 bases that match TRBD2. The junction had 7 bases not matched to a gene; V was cut back by 5 bases and J by 6 bases. The CDR3 loop spans 16 amino acids. Germline V lookup: CDR1 MNHEY, CDR2 SMNVEV (reference sequence).

The V call is TRBV27, the J call TRBJ2-3; 8 bases line up with TRBD1. The CDR3 loop spans 15 amino acids. V shed 3 bases, J shed 3 bases, and the junction held 5 bases outside the gene matches. CDR1 is MNHEY, CDR2 SMNVEV, per germline (reference sequence). CDR3 residues: CASSFGRGRTDTQYF. The DNA for the CDR3 is TGTGCCAGCAGTTTCGGCAGGGGGCGGACAGATACGCAGTATTTT.

The CDR3 protein is CSARVGPAIQYF. The CDR3 DNA follows: TGCAGTGCTAGAGTGGGGCCGGCCATTCAGTACTTC. The V gene is TRBV20-1, the J gene TRBJ2-4, with D possibly matching TRBD1 (5 bases). V lost 1 base to trimming and J lost 9 bases, with 10 bases between them. CDR1 DFQATT and CDR2 SNEGSKA come from the germline V gene (reference sequence). This CDR3 spans 12 amino acids.

The chain carries TRBV18 and TRBJ1-1; D gene ambiguous. CDR3 size: 15 residues. Germline V gene sequence: CDR1 KGHSH, CDR2 LQKENI. Trimming pared 0 bases from V and 1 base from J, leaving 9 bases between. In DNA form, the CDR3 reads TGTGCCAGCTCACCACCGTATGGCAGGAACACTGAAGCTTTCTTT. This sequence encodes CASSPPYGRNTEAFF.

This chain joins TRBV20-1 and TRBJ1-2; D is unclear. The CDR3 is 10 amino acids. Germline V CDR1 and CDR2: DFQATT, SNEGSKA (reference sequence). The germline V and J ends were trimmed by 5 bases and 7 bases, with 8 bases remaining between them. CDR3 DNA sequence: TGCAGTGCTCCCGTCTTTGGCTACACCTTC. Translated: CSAPVFGYTF.

CDR3 nucleotide sequence: TGTGCCAGCAGCCAAGGTCGGAGCGGGAGGAGAACGCAGTATTTT. Its protein product is CASSQGRSGRRTQYF. The V call is TRBV3-1, the J call TRBJ2-3; 9 nucleotides line up with TRBD2. Germline trimming cut 1 base from V and 9 bases from J; bases unmatched to any gene: 8. The V gene's germline CDR1 is LGHDT and CDR2 YNNKEL (reference sequence). CDR3 length: 15 residues.

The chain uses TRBV6-1 and TRBJ2-3, with 9 bases matching TRBD1. The CDR3 spans 16 residues. The V and J ends lost 6 bases and 4 bases, in that order; junction bases with no gene match: 11. Germline V gene lookup returns CDR1 MNHNS and CDR2 SASEGT. DNA of the CDR3: TGTGCCAGCAGCCTGATAGGGACAGGGTTACCAGATACGCAGTATTTT. Encoded protein: CASSLIGTGLPDTQYF.

The rearrangement uses TRBV20-1 and TRBJ1-1, with unresolved D. Germline loops: CDR1 DFQATT, CDR2 SNEGSKA (reference sequence). The CDR3 consists of 13 residues. With 7 bases removed from V and 5 bases from J, the gap between germline ends came to 17 bases. The CDR3 reads CSGNRGRRTEAFF. The CDR3 DNA reads TGCAGTGGCAACAGAGGTCGGAGGACTGAAGCTTTCTTT.

The V gene is TRBV24-1, the J gene TRBJ1-2, with 9 bases aligning to TRBD1. The germline gives CDR1 KGHDR, CDR2 SFDVKD. Unmatched junction bases numbered 4, after V lost 4 bases and J lost 8 bases. The CDR3 loop spans 13 amino acids. CDR3 amino acids: CATSDRDRVGYTF. The CDR3 nucleotides read TGTGCCACCAGTGACCGGGACAGGGTCGGCTACACCTTC.

This chain connects TRBV9 to TRBJ2-5, with D maybe TRBD2 (5 bases). CDR3 length: 13 residues. Germline-derived CDR1 and CDR2 are SGDLS and YYNGEE. V dropped 1 base and J dropped 4 bases, with 8 bases sitting between them. CDR3 region: CASSVIGGETQYF. The CDR3 nucleotides read TGTGCCAGCAGCGTAATTGGAGGAGAGACCCAGTACTTC.

This chain joins TRBV27 and TRBJ2-3, with D perhaps given as TRBD1 or TRBD2 (5 bases each). Germline V CDR1 and CDR2: MNHEY, SMNVEV (reference sequence). V lost 5 bases to trimming and J lost 4 bases, with 22 bases between them. There are 17 residues in the CDR3. The CDR3 spells CASSHLTGTPGADTQYF. Here the CDR3 DNA reads TGTGCCAGCAGTCATCTTACCGGGACCCCCGGGGCAGATACGCAGTATTTT.

This clonotype has only one observation. V gene TRBV2 combines with J gene TRBJ1-5; no firm D call. The length of the CDR3 is 12 residues. Trimming removed 6 bases at V and 6 bases at J, with 9 bases between. Germline lookup yields CDR1 SNHLY and CDR2 FYNNEI. CDR3 amino acids: CASSNERQPQHF. CDR3 sequence (DNA): TGTGCCAGCAGCAACGAGCGTCAGCCCCAGCATTTT.

The chain links TRBV20-1 to TRBJ1-1; D not resolved. The germline CDR1 and CDR2 sequences are DFQATT and SNEGSKA (reference sequence). Trimming took off 3 bases at V and 11 bases at J, with 13 bases between the two ends. There are 11 residues in the CDR3. In DNA form, the CDR3 reads TGCAGTGCTAGCCCCCCCTCGGCGGCTTTCTTT. Translation gives CSASPPSAAFF.

As regards this clonotype: One end of the junction is discordant with germline, which a read error may explain. The chain links TRBV28 to TRBJ1-3; tentative D call: TRBD1 (5 bases). CDR3 length equals 15 residues. The germline V gene has CDR1 MDHEN and CDR2 SYDVKM. DNA for the CDR3: TGTGCCAGCAGCGGGCAGGGCCACTCTGAAAACACCATATATTTT. Residues: CASSGQGHSENTIYF.

V usage is TRBV6-2 or TRBV6-3 and J usage is TRBJ2-7; 9 bases fit TRBD2. The germline V gene encodes CDR1 MNHEY and CDR2 SVGEGT. The V gene end was trimmed by 6 bases and the J gene end by 6 bases; junction bases not matched to a gene: 18. The CDR3 length is 17 residues. The chain's CDR3 is CASSPSVAGARSSEQYF. The CDR3 bases are TGTGCCAGCAGCCCCTCGGTAGCGGGGGCCCGGTCGAGCGAGCAGTACTTC.

The genes are TRBV15 and TRBJ2-3; D remains ambiguous. V was pared by 3 bases and J by 6 bases, with 13 bases between. The CDR3 covers 14 residues. The germline gives CDR1 LNHNV, CDR2 YYDKDF (reference sequence). CDR3 bases: TGTGCCACCAGCAGGGTCCGGATGGCGGATACGCAGTATTTT. The encoded protein is CATSRVRMADTQYF.

The chain couples TRBV5-1 to TRBJ1-1; D uncertain. The CDR3 spans 15 residues. Trimming took off 4 bases at V and 6 bases at J, with 19 bases between the two ends. CDR1 and CDR2 (germline): SGHRS, YFSETQ. CDR3 protein: CASSPGGQMWAEAFF. Written as DNA, the CDR3 is TGCGCCAGCAGCCCGGGTGGCCAAATGTGGGCTGAAGCTTTCTTT.

The chain uses TRBV29-1 and TRBJ1-1; no reliable D call. Trimming pared 4 bases from V and 3 bases from J, leaving 9 bases between. This CDR3 has 12 amino acids. CDR1 SQVTM and CDR2 ANQGSEA come from the germline V gene. CDR3 DNA sequence: TGCAGCGTTGGGACGGAGTACACTGAAGCTTTCTTT. Translated: CSVGTEYTEAFF. Full variable domain (missing parts from reference TRBV29-1 and TRBJ1-1): SAVISQKPSRDICQRGTSLTIQCQVDSQVTMMFWYRQQPGQSLTLIATANQGSEATYESGFVIDKFPISRPNLTFSTLTVSNMSPEDSSIYLCSVGTEYTEAFFGQGTRLTVV.

Written as DNA, the CDR3 is TGTGCCATCAGTAGACAGGGAAGTGGCGAGCAGTACTTC. Its protein product is CAISRQGSGEQYF. The V call is TRBV10-3, the J call TRBJ2-7, with 7 bases lining up with TRBD1. The germline gives CDR1 ENHRY, CDR2 SYGVKD. CDR3 size: 13 residues. Losses at the gene ends were 5 bases for V and 6 bases for J; bases not matched to a gene: 7.